Presented here are 19 T cell receptor beta chains from one specimen sequenced in a study of cytomegalovirus exposure and HLA in healthy donors. PCR involved 60 Vbeta and 13 Jbeta primers. TCRdb's copy holds only in-frame clones and misses some; the assay was immunoSEQ multiplex PCR. This table has about 190,000 clones, about 80% appearing once. What was sequenced was PBMCs. The receptors stem from a woman aged 30 to 39 in good health and CMV-seropositive.

The CDR3 bases are TGTGCCATCAGTGAGTTGGTGTCAGGGGATACGCAGTATTTT. Translating gives CAISELVSGDTQYF. The chain employs TRBV10-3 and TRBJ2-3, with D perhaps TRBD1 (5 bases). Germline CDR1 is ENHRY and CDR2 is SYGVKD. The CDR3 is 14 amino acids. Trimming cost V 1 base and J 6 bases, with 11 bases left between them.

This chain links TRBV7-4 with TRBJ2-3; D remains unclear. Trimming shortened V by 6 bases and J by 7 bases, and 23 bases separated the two germline ends. The germline V gene encodes CDR1 SGHVT and CDR2 SQSDAQ. The CDR3 spans 16 residues. CDR3 sequence reads: CASRPRRNRRRNTQYF. CDR3 DNA: TGTGCCAGCAGACCCCGACGGAACCGGAGAAGGAATACGCAGTATTTT.

V gene TRBV9 combines with J gene TRBJ1-6, with D maybe TRBD1 (5 bases). Trimming removed 4 bases at V and 10 bases at J, with 15 bases between. CDR3 length: 14 residues. The germline V gene encodes CDR1 SGDLS and CDR2 YYNGEE. CDR3: CASSPLGVGSPLHF. The CDR3, as DNA: TGTGCCAGCAGCCCGTTAGGGGTAGGCTCACCCCTCCACTTT.

The chain links TRBV7-2 to TRBJ1-1, with unresolved D. The CDR3 sequence is 13 residues long. The V end lost 2 bases, the J end lost 4 bases, and 8 bases lay between the germline ends. Germline V gives CDR1 SGHTA, CDR2 FQGNSA. The CDR3 region has the DNA TGTGCCAGCAGCTTAAACGCGGGCACTGAAGCTTTCTTT. Its translation is CASSLNAGTEAFF.

In regard to this clone: A read error may produce the germline difference seen at one junction end. The CDR3 DNA reads TGTGCTAGCAGCACTGGACTAGACCAAGAGACCCAGTACTTC. This sequence encodes CASSTGLDQETQYF. The rearrangement uses TRBV7-7 and TRBJ2-5; 7 bases are a match to TRBD2. Germline lookup yields CDR1 SSHAT and CDR2 FNYEAQ (reference sequence). The CDR3 is made up of 14 amino acids.

V and J are TRBV30 and TRBJ1-3; no firm D call. With 0 bases removed from V and 2 bases from J, the gap between germline ends came to 8 bases. In germline, CDR1 is GTSNPN, CDR2 SVGIG (reference sequence). CDR3 length: 14 amino acids. The DNA of the CDR3 is TGTGCCTGGAGTGTCGTGGCGGCTGGAAACACCATATATTTT. This gives the protein CAWSVVAAGNTIYF.

V usage is TRBV6-5 and J usage is TRBJ2-5, with D possibly matching TRBD2 (5 bases). Germline V gives CDR1 MNHEY, CDR2 SVGAGI. Trimming stripped 2 bases from V and 2 bases from J, with 15 bases between. The CDR3 has 16 residues. CDR3 residues: CASSYTPSGIQETQYF. The CDR3, as DNA: TGTGCCAGCAGTTACACACCATCCGGGATACAAGAGACCCAGTACTTC.

The chain recombines TRBV5-1 with TRBJ2-1, with TRBD2 identical over 7 bases. The V and J ends lost 0 bases and 10 bases, in that order; junction bases with no gene match: 10. Germline V gene sequence: CDR1 SGHRS, CDR2 YFSETQ. The CDR3 covers 15 residues. The CDR3 loop is CASSLALRERREQFF. CDR3 DNA: TGCGCCAGCAGCTTGGCCTTGCGGGAGCGGCGGGAGCAGTTCTTC.

The chain combines TRBV2 with TRBJ1-6; tentatively, D is TRBD1 (6 bases). Trimming took off 7 bases at V and 6 bases at J, with 16 bases between the two ends. The germline V gene has CDR1 SNHLY and CDR2 FYNNEI. The CDR3 runs to 15 residues. The CDR3 DNA sequence: TGTGCCAGCACTCTTGGAAGGGGGGGTAATTCACCCCTCCACTTT. Encoded protein: CASTLGRGGNSPLHF.

The CDR3 spells CAIGSGTGGDRTDTQYF. DNA for the CDR3: TGTGCCATCGGTTCTGGGACAGGGGGCGACCGCACAGATACGCAGTATTTT. The chain carries TRBV10-3 and TRBJ2-3, with 12 bases identical to TRBD1. The CDR3 is made up of 17 amino acids. Losses at the gene ends were 8 bases for V and 1 base for J; bases not matched to a gene: 10. Germline V CDR1 and CDR2: ENHRY, SYGVKD.

V gene TRBV2 combines with J gene TRBJ2-5; D unresolved. This CDR3 has 14 residues. Per germline, CDR1 SNHLY and CDR2 FYNNEI. V was cut by 3 bases and J by 5 bases, with 13 bases left in between. The CDR3 nucleotides read TGTGCCAGCAGTGACAGGCTTAATGGGGAGACCCAGTACTTC. It is translated as CASSDRLNGETQYF.

V gene TRBV19 combines with J gene TRBJ2-5; 8 bases fit TRBD1. The J call is uncertain, as TRBJ2-7 better fits the DNA end. CDR1 LNHDA and CDR2 SQIVND come from the germline V gene (reference sequence). This CDR3 has 13 amino acids. CDR3 sequence: CASSSQTGVEQYF. The CDR3 nucleotides read TGTGCCAGTAGTAGCCAGACAGGGGTCGAGCAGTACTTC.

The chain employs TRBV12-5 and TRBJ1-6; possible D gene TRBD1, 6 bases. The CDR3 extends over 14 amino acids. Trimming took 2 bases from V and 10 from J, leaving 12 bases between them. Looked up from germline, CDR1 is LGHNT and CDR2 is FRNRAP. The CDR3: CASGLSRGRSPLHF. The DNA for the CDR3 is TGTGCTAGTGGTTTGTCCAGGGGAAGGTCACCCCTCCACTTT. Filled out from reference TRBV12-5 and TRBJ1-6, the complete variable domain reads DARVTQTPRHKVTEMGQEVTMRCQPILGHNTVFWYRQTMMQGLELLAYFRNRAPLDDSGMPKDRFSAEMPDATLATLKIQPSEPRDSAVYFCASGLSRGRSPLHFGNGTRLTVT.

CDR3 sequence: CASSLKVRTGGYYNSPLHF. CDR3 bases: TGTGCCAGCAGCTTAAAGGTCCGAACAGGGGGCTATTATAATTCACCCCTCCACTTT. The chain joins TRBV7-8 to TRBJ1-6; TRBD1 matches 9 bases. The germline gives CDR1 SGHVS, CDR2 FQNEAQ. The CDR3 is 19 residues long. J gave up 4 bases and V 2 bases, and 12 bases lay outside the gene matches.

The chain has TRBV6-1 and TRBJ1-2; TRBD1 is a possible D gene (5 bases). The CDR3 is 13 residues long. Germline CDR1 is MNHNS and CDR2 is SASEGT. The ends were cut back, 2 bases at V and 4 bases at J, with 8 bases in the middle. CDR3 loop: CASSEFRVYGYTF. The CDR3 nucleotides are TGTGCCAGCAGTGAATTCAGGGTCTATGGCTACACCTTC.

This clone was observed a single time. This chain links TRBV28 with TRBJ1-5; 7 bases fit TRBD1. The germline V gene encodes CDR1 MDHEN and CDR2 SYDVKM. The CDR3 loop spans 14 amino acids. With 6 bases clipped from V and 4 bases from J, the junction kept 6 bases outside the gene matches. The CDR3 sequence is CASRRDRGNQPQHF. The DNA of the CDR3 is TGTGCCAGCAGGCGGGACAGAGGGAATCAGCCCCAGCATTTT.

The chain carries TRBV6-5 and TRBJ1-1; a possible D gene is TRBD1 (5 bases). CDR1 and CDR2 from the germline V gene are MNHEY and SVGAGI. V was pared by 8 bases and J by 5 bases, with 18 bases between. The length of the CDR3 is 14 residues. In nucleotides, the CDR3 is TGTGCCAGCTCTAGGGACTTTCGGGCGACTGAAGCTTTCTTT. Its protein is CASSRDFRATEAFF.

The genes are TRBV28 and TRBJ1-2; D possibly corresponds to TRBD1 (5 bases). Trimming cost V 7 bases and J 4 bases, with 16 bases left between them. The CDR3 is 14 amino acids. The germline CDR1 and CDR2 sequences are MDHEN and SYDVKM. The DNA for the CDR3 is TGTGCCAGCAACCGTGGGGCAGGGATCTATGGCTACACCTTC. Amino acid sequence: CASNRGAGIYGYTF.

The chain links TRBV14 to TRBJ2-7, with D perhaps TRBD1 (5 bases). Germline CDR1 reads SGHDN; CDR2 reads FVKESK. This CDR3 has 14 amino acids. The V and J ends lost 6 bases and 4 bases respectively, with 16 bases between them. The DNA for the CDR3 is TGTGCCAGCAGTCGGAGCTCTACAGGTTACGAGCAGTACTTC. It translates to CASSRSSTGYEQYF.